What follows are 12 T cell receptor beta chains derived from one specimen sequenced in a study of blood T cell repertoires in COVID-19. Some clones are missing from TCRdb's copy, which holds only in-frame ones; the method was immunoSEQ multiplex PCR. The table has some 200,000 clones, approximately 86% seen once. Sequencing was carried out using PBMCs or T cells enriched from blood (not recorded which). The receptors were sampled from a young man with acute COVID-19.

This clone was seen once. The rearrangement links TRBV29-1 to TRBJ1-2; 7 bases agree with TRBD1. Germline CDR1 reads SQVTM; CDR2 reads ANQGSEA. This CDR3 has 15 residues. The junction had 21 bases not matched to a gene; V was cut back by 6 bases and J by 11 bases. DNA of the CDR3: TGCAGCGTCGGAACCGGGCAGGGGGTTTTATTTGGGTACACCTTC. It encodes CSVGTGQGVLFGYTF.

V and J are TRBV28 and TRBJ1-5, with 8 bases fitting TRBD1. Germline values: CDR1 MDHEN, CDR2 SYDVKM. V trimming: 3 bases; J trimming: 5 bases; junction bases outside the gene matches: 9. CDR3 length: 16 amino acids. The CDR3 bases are TGTGCCAGCAGTTTCTTCTTGACAGGGGTCTATCAGCCCCAGCATTTT. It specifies CASSFFLTGVYQPQHF.

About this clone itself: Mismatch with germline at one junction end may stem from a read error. CDR3 sequence (DNA): TGTGCTATCAGAAGACCCGGGACAGGGGCGAGAAGGGGATCTGGAAACACCATATATTTT. It specifies CAIRRPGTGARRGSGNTIYF. The V call is TRBV10-3, the J call TRBJ1-3; 10 bases fit TRBD1. CDR1 is ENHRY and CDR2 is SYGVKD in the germline V gene. The CDR3 loop spans 20 amino acids.

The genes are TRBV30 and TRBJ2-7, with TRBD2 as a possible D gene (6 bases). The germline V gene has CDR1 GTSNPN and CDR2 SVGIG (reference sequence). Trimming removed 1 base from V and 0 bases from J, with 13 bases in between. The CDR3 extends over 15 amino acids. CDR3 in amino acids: CAWSGRVGSSYEQYF. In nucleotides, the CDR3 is TGTGCCTGGAGTGGTCGGGTCGGGAGCTCCTACGAGCAGTACTTC.

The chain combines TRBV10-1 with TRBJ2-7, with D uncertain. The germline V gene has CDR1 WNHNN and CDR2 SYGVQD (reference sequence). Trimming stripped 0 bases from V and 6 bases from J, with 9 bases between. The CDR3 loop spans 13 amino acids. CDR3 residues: CASSESHATEQYF. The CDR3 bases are TGCGCCAGCAGTGAGTCCCATGCTACCGAGCAGTACTTC.

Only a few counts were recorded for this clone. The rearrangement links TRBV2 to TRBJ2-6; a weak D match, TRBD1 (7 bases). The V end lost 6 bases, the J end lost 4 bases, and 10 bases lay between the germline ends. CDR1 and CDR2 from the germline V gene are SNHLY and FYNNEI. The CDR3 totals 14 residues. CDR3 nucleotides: TGTGCCAGCAGCAGGGGGGAAGGGGCCAACGTCCTGACTTTC. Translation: CASSRGEGANVLTF.

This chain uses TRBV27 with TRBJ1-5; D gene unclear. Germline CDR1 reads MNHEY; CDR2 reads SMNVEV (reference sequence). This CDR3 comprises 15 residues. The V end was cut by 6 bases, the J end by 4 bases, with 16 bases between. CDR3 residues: CASSFYGLGNQPQHF. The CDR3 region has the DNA TGTGCCAGCAGCTTTTATGGACTGGGTAATCAGCCCCAGCATTTT.

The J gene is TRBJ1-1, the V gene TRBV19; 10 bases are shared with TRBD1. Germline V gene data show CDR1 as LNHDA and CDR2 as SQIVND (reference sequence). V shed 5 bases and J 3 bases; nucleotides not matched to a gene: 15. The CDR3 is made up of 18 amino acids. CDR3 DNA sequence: TGTGCCAGTAGTGCCCTGGGACAGGGGTGGAGGGGAGACACTGAAGCTTTCTTT. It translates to CASSALGQGWRGDTEAFF.

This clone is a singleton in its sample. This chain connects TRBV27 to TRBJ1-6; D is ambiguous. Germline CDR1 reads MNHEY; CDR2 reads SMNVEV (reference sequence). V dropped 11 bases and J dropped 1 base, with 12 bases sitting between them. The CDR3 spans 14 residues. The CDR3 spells CAAGRGSYNSPLHF. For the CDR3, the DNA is TGTGCCGCGGGGAGAGGGTCCTATAATTCACCCCTCCACTTT.

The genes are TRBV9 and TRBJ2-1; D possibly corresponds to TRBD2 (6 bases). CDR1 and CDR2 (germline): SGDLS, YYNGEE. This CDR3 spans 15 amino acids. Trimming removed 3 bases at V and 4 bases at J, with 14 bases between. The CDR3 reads CASSEGGDPYNEQFF. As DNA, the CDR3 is TGTGCCAGCAGCGAAGGCGGGGACCCATACAATGAGCAGTTCTTC.

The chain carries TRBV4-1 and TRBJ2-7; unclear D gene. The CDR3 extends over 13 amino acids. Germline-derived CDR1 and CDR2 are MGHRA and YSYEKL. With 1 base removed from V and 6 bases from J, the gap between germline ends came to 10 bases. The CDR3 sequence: CASSQGGGSEQYF. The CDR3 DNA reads TGCGCCAGCAGCCAAGGAGGTGGGTCCGAGCAGTACTTC.

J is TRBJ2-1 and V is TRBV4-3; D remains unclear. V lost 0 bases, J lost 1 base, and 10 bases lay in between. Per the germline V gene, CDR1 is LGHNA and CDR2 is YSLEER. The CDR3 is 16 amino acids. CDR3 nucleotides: TGCGCCAGCAGCCAAGATCGGGTAACTTCCTACAATGAGCAGTTCTTC. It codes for CASSQDRVTSYNEQFF.